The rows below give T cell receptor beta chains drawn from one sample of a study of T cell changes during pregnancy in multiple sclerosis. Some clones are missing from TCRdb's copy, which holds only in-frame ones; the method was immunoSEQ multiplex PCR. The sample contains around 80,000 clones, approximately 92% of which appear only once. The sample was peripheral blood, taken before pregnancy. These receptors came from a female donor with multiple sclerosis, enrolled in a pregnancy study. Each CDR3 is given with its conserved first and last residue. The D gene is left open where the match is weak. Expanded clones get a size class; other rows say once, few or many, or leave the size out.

CASSFGTGGENEQFF,TGTGCCAGCAGTTTCGGGACAGGGGGGGAGAATGAGCAGTTCTTC,TRBD1,TRBV27,TRBJ2-1,-,15
CASRGTGRGYGYTF,TGTGCCAGCAGGGGGACGGGTAGGGGGTATGGCTACACCTTC,-,TRBV27,TRBJ1-2,-,14
CATFGLRAHYGYTF,TGTGCCACCTTTGGACTGAGGGCCCACTATGGCTACACCTTC,-,TRBV28,TRBJ1-2,once,14
CASSFRNTEAFF,TGTGCCAGCAGTTTTAGGAACACTGAAGCTTTCTTT,-,TRBV6-5,TRBJ1-1,-,12
CASSQGTGGYTQYF,TGTGCCAGCAGCCAGGGGACAGGAGGCTATACGCAGTATTTT,TRBD1,TRBV14,TRBJ2-3,-,14
CASSDGTSGDNEQFF,TGCGCCAGCAGCGATGGGACTAGCGGGGACAATGAGCAGTTCTTC,TRBD2,TRBV5-1,TRBJ2-1,-,15
CASSSGQGAWAGELFF,TGTGCCAGCAGCTCAGGACAGGGGGCGTGGGCCGGGGAGCTGTTTTTT,TRBD1,TRBV7-3,TRBJ2-2,-,16
CASRRQGGKTQYF,TGTGCCAGCAGACGACAGGGTGGGAAGACCCAGTACTTC,TRBD1,TRBV6-5,TRBJ2-5,-,13
CASSLFLQGHGYTF,TGTGCCAGCAGCTTGTTTTTACAGGGGCATGGCTACACCTTC,TRBD1,TRBV5-8,TRBJ1-2,-,14
CASSFSAGAYNEQFF,TGCGCCAGCAGCTTTTCAGCGGGAGCCTACAATGAGCAGTTCTTC,TRBD2,TRBV5-1,TRBJ2-1,-,15
CASSLGGGSGNEQFF,TGTGCCAGCAGCTTAGGGGGGGGTAGCGGCAATGAGCAGTTCTTC,TRBD2,TRBV11-3,TRBJ2-1,-,15
CASSSITGSSYNEQFF,TGCGCCAGCAGCTCAATCACAGGGAGCAGCTACAATGAGCAGTTCTTC,-,TRBV5-1,TRBJ2-1,-,16
CASSDNRGRQPQHF,TGTGCCAGCAGCGACAACAGGGGTCGCCAGCCCCAGCATTTT,TRBD1,TRBV7-2,TRBJ1-5,-,14
CASSQMRTGGYEQYF,TGTGCCAGCAGCCAGATGAGGACAGGGGGCTACGAGCAGTACTTC,TRBD1,TRBV14,TRBJ2-7,-,15
CASSIGANTGELFF,TGTGCCAGTAGTATTGGAGCAAACACCGGGGAGCTGTTTTTT,-,TRBV19,TRBJ2-2,-,14
CASSVKPNTEAFF,TGTGCCAGCAGCGTCAAGCCTAACACTGAAGCTTTCTTT,-,TRBV7-9,TRBJ1-1,-,13
CASTRSGPKTEAFF,TGTGCCAGCACAAGGAGCGGGCCGAAGACTGAAGCTTTCTTT,-,TRBV25-1,TRBJ1-1,-,14
CASSLLAIAGTDTQYF,TGTGCCAGCAGCTTACTCGCGATAGCTGGCACAGATACGCAGTATTTT,-,TRBV28,TRBJ2-3,-,16
CASSLGTSGRMAGELFF,TGTGCCAGCAGCTTAGGGACTAGCGGGAGGATGGCCGGGGAGCTGTTTTTT,TRBD2,TRBV7-8,TRBJ2-2,-,17